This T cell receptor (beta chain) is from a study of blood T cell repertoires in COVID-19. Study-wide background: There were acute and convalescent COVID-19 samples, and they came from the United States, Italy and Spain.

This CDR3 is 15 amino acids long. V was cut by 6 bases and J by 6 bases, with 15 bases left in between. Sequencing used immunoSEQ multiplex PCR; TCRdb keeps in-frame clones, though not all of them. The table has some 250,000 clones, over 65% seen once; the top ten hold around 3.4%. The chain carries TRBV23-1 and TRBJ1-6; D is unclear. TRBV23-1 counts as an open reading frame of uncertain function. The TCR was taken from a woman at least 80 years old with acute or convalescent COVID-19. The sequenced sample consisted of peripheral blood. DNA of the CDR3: TGCGCCAGCAGCCCTACTACCGTTGTTAATTCACCCCTCCACTTT. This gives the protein CASSPTTVVNSPLHF.